Below, one T cell receptor (beta chain) is given with its context. The sample comes from a study of blood T cells in healthy people across ages. A sample-barcoded 5' primer and a J-beta primer mix were used in a second PCR of roughly 6 to 11 cycles. TCRdb reprocessed the 5' RACE reads via MiXCR and lists one record per CDR3 protein. This table holds 1.5 million to 2 million distinct CDR3 sequences, 28% found once. This CDR3 is built from 17 residues. The germline CDR1 and CDR2 sequences are SGHKS and YYEKEE (reference sequence). The ends lost 3 bases at V and 7 bases at J; junction bases unmatched: 12.

This chain links TRBV5-5 with TRBJ2-1; TRBD2 agrees at 11 bases. The sequence was collected from a woman aged 25 to 39 in good health. The sequencing input was blood. The CDR3 spells CASSSRETSGGRNEQFF. CDR3 sequence (DNA): TGTGCCAGCAGCTCGAGAGAAACTAGCGGGGGACGGAATGAGCAGTTCTTC.